The clone carrying this T cell receptor (beta chain) came up many times. The data were taken from a study of T cells after yellow fever vaccination. V shed 3 bases and J shed 3 bases, with 5 bases lying between them. The CDR3 is 13 residues long. TCRdb re-derived calls from the 5' RACE reads in MiXCR, one entry per CDR3 protein. Of about 260,000 distinct CDR3 sequences in the sample, about 3.5% are singletons; the top ten hold roughly a fifth. The chain joins TRBV12-3 or TRBV12-4 to TRBJ1-4; no clear D gene. The clonotype comes from a man younger than 30 who received the YFV17D yellow fever vaccine. Here the sequenced sample was PBMCs, taken 15 days after the yellow fever booster vaccination. CDR3 in DNA: TGTGCCAGCAGTTTGGGCTCTAATGAAAAACTGTTTTTT. Translation gives CASSLGSNEKLFF.